This passage covers 8 T cell receptor beta chains from one sample sequenced in a study of T-cell memory formation after mild COVID-19 (dated by TCRdb to 2020 to 2023). The library was generated by 5' RACE. The run used an Illumina NovaSeq 6000. TCRdb redid the processing of the public reads, applying fastp at Q25 and MiXCR, and retained in-frame beta chains. Each CDR3 protein appears once, grouped with its most common genes and DNA. The sample includes about 150,000 distinct CDR3 sequences, with 14% observed a single time. The ten largest account for around an eighth of the sample. Sequences were obtained from PBMCs or a T cell subset sorted from them (not recorded which). These receptor sequences come from an adult woman who had mild COVID-19 (a few samples of this study predate the infection). The sample titles of this study are shuffled in the database, so cell type and time point are left out; the donor was told from shared clones.

The gene calls are TRBV15 and TRBJ1-1; possibly TRBD1 for D (6 bases). Trimming cost V 2 bases and J 0 bases, with 16 bases left between them. The CDR3 length is 17 residues. Per germline, CDR1 LNHNV and CDR2 YYDKDF (reference sequence). CDR3 loop: CATSRTPGEQMNTEAFF. CDR3 nucleotides: TGTGCCACCAGCAGAACTCCAGGGGAGCAGATGAACACTGAAGCTTTCTTT.

The genes are TRBV9 and TRBJ2-7; D gene unclear. Trimming shortened V by 0 bases and J by 1 base, and 17 bases separated the two germline ends. Looked up from germline, CDR1 is SGDLS and CDR2 is YYNGEE. This CDR3 is 17 amino acids long. The CDR3: CASSVGTANRASYEQYF. In nucleotides, the CDR3 is TGTGCCAGCAGCGTAGGCACAGCGAATAGGGCTTCCTACGAGCAGTACTTC. The full variable domain, in which reference TRBV9 and TRBJ2-7 provide the parts outside the CDR3, is DSGVTQTPKHLITATGQRVTLRCSPRSGDLSVYWYQQSLDQGLQFLIQYYNGEERAKGNILERFSAQQFPDLHSELNLSSLELGDSALYFCASSVGTANRASYEQYFGPGTRLTVT.

This clonotype was picked up a small number of times. The V and J genes are TRBV4-3 and TRBJ2-1; 8 bases line up with TRBD2. This CDR3 contains 18 residues. Unmatched junction bases numbered 10, after V lost 3 bases and J lost 0 bases. Germline V gene sequence: CDR1 LGHNA, CDR2 YSLEER. In nucleotides, the CDR3 is TGCGCCAGCAGCCAGCCCAGCGGGAGTGCAAGCTCCTACAATGAGCAGTTCTTC. It translates to CASSQPSGSASSYNEQFF.

The chain combines TRBV3-1 with TRBJ2-1; 7 bases map to TRBD2. The CDR3 extends over 16 amino acids. Germline V CDR1 and CDR2: LGHDT, YNNKEL (reference sequence). V was pared by 0 bases and J by 7 bases, with 9 bases of the junction left unmatched. CDR3 sequence reads: CASSQDRLAVGNEQFF. The CDR3 DNA sequence: TGTGCCAGCAGCCAAGATAGGCTAGCGGTGGGGAATGAGCAGTTCTTC.

This clonotype was seen only a few times. V gene TRBV24-1 combines with J gene TRBJ2-2; 10 bases agree with TRBD1. Germline V lookup: CDR1 KGHDR, CDR2 SFDVKD. The CDR3 spans 13 residues. The junction had 1 base not matched to a gene; V was cut back by 9 bases and J by 4 bases. The CDR3 region has the DNA TGTGCCACCGGACAGGGGGGCACCGGGGAGCTGTTTTTT. Residues: CATGQGGTGELFF.

The chain recombines TRBV5-6 with TRBJ2-1; possible D gene TRBD1, 7 bases. V lost 0 bases, J lost 2 bases, and 12 bases lay in between. This CDR3 contains 16 residues. Germline V CDR1 and CDR2: SGHDT, YYEEEE. CDR3 amino acids: CASSLGWRGPYNEQFF. CDR3 nucleotide sequence: TGTGCCAGCAGCTTGGGTTGGAGGGGGCCCTACAATGAGCAGTTCTTC.

Only a few counts were recorded for this clonotype. The rearrangement joins TRBV6-2 or TRBV6-3 to TRBJ2-1; 11 nucleotides match TRBD2. Per the germline V gene, CDR1 is MNHEY and CDR2 is SVGEGT. This CDR3 is 17 amino acids long. Losses at the gene ends were 2 bases for V and 2 bases for J; bases not matched to a gene: 5. CDR3 in amino acids: CASSYGGSGRAYNEQFF. In DNA form, the CDR3 reads TGTGCCAGCAGTTACGGGGGTAGCGGGAGGGCCTACAATGAGCAGTTCTTC.

This clonotype was observed a handful of times. V usage is TRBV7-7 and J usage is TRBJ2-1; TRBD1 matches at 10 bases. Germline V gives CDR1 SSHAT, CDR2 FNYEAQ (reference sequence). The CDR3 is made up of 14 amino acids. V gave up 5 bases and J gave up 10 bases; unmatched junction bases: 8. CDR3 loop: CASSIGQGDWEQFF. As DNA, the CDR3 is TGTGCCAGCAGCATTGGACAGGGGGATTGGGAGCAGTTCTTC.